One sample yielded the 3 T cell receptor beta chains listed below, sequenced in a study of blood T cell repertoires in COVID-19. The assay was immunoSEQ multiplex PCR, and TCRdb's table has in-frame clones only and misses some. The table shows tens of thousands of clones, with around 75% occurring only once. Material for sequencing was peripheral blood. These receptors were obtained from a man aged 65 to 85 with acute or convalescent COVID-19.

The rearrangement joins TRBV6-2 or TRBV6-3 to TRBJ1-4; D is possibly TRBD1 (5 bases). The CDR3 is 15 residues long. The V and J ends lost 5 bases and 8 bases respectively, with 18 bases between them. Germline lookup yields CDR1 MNHEY and CDR2 SVGEGT. The CDR3 bases are TGTGCCAGCAGTAACCGGGGGACCCCATGGGAAAAACTGTTTTTT. Translated: CASSNRGTPWEKLFF.

This clone was seen a single time. The DNA for the CDR3 is TGTGCCAGCAGCCAAGGAGCTGGAGATACGCAGTATTTT. Its translation is CASSQGAGDTQYF. The V gene is TRBV14, the J gene TRBJ2-3; D not certain. The V end lost 1 base, the J end lost 5 bases, and 7 bases lay between the germline ends. Germline-derived CDR1 and CDR2 are SGHDN and FVKESK. The CDR3 consists of 13 residues. Full variable domain (remainder filled in from reference TRBV14 and TRBJ2-3): EAGVTQFPSHSVIEKGQTVTLRCDPISGHDNLYWYRRVMGKEIKFLLHFVKESKQDESGMPNNRFLAERTGGTYSTLKVQPAELEDSGVYFCASSQGAGDTQYFGPGTRLTVL.

This rearrangement joins TRBV24-1 to TRBJ2-1, with 7 bases matching TRBD2. Germline V lookup: CDR1 KGHDR, CDR2 SFDVKD. V trimming: 9 bases; J trimming: 5 bases; junction bases outside the gene matches: 6. CDR3 length: 13 amino acids. CDR3 residues: CATGGGPHNEQFF. The CDR3 nucleotides read TGTGCCACCGGGGGAGGGCCTCACAATGAGCAGTTCTTC.